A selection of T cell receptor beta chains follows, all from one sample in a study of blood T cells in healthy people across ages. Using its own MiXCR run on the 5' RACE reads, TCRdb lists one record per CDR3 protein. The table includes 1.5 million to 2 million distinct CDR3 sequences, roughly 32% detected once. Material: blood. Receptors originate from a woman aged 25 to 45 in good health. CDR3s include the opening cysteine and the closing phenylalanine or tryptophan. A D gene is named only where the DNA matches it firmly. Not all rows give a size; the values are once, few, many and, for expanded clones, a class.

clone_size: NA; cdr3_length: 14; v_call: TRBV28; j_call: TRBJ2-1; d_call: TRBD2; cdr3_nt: TGTGCCAGCAGTAAAGCGGGAGACTACAATGAGCAGTTCTTC; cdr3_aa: CASSKAGDYNEQFF
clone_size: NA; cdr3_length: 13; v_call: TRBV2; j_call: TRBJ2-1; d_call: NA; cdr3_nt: TGTGCCAGCAGAGACAACTCCTGCAATGAGCAGTTCTTC; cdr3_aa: CASRDNSCNEQFF
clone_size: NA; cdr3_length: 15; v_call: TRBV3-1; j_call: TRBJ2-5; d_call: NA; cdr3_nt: TGTGCCAGCAGCCACGGACTTGGACCCCAAGAGACCCAGTACTTC; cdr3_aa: CASSHGLGPQETQYF
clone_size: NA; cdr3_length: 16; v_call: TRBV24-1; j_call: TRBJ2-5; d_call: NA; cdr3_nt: TGTGCCACCCGGTCATGGAAAGCCCCTCGAGGAGAGACCCAGTACTTC; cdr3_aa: CATRSWKAPRGETQYF
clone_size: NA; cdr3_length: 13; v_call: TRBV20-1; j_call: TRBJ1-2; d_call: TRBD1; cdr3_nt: TGCAGTGCTAGTGAGGGGGCTGTCTATGGCTACACCTTC; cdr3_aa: CSASEGAVYGYTF
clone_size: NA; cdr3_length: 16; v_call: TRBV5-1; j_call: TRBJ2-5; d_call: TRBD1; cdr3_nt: TGCGCCAGCAGCTTGGGACAGGGGAGACTCCAAGAGACCCAGTACTTC; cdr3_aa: CASSLGQGRLQETQYF
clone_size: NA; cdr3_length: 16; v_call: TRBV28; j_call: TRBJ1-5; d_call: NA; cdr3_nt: TGTGCCAGCAGTTTAAATGGTTGGCCCAGCAACCAGCCCCGGCATTTT; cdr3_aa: CASSLNGWPSNQPRHF
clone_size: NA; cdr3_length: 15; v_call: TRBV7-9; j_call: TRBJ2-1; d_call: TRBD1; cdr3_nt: TGTGCCAGCAGCTTCGGACAGGGGGAGTTCAATGAGCAGTTCTTC; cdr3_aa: CASSFGQGEFNEQFF
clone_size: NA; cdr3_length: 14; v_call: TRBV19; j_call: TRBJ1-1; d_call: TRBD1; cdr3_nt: TGTGCCAGTAGGATCGGAGGACAGGCCACTGAAGCTTTCTTT; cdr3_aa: CASRIGGQATEAFF
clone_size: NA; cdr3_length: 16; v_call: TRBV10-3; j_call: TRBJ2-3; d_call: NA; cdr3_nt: TGTGCCATCAGTGAAGTTCCGGTTGGGTCCACAGATACGCAGTATTTT; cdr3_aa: CAISEVPVGSTDTQYF
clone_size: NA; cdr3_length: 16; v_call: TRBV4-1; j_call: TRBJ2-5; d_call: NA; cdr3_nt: TGCGCCAGCAGCCAAGATTGGGACCTTGGGACGGAGACCCAGTACTTC; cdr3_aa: CASSQDWDLGTETQYF
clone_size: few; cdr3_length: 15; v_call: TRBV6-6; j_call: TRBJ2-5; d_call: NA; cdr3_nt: TGTGCCAGCAGTTACACTAGCCTGTACCAAGAGACCCAGTACTTC; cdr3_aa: CASSYTSLYQETQYF
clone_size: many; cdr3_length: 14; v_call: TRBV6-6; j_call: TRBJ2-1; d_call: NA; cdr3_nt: TGTGCCAGCAGTACCGTCATTAGTCACAATGAGCAGTTCTTC; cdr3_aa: CASSTVISHNEQFF
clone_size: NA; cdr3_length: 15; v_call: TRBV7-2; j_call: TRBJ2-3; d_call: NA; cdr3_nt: TGTGCCAGCAGCTTACAGGGGAACCTCGGGGATACGCAGTATTTT; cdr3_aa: CASSLQGNLGDTQYF
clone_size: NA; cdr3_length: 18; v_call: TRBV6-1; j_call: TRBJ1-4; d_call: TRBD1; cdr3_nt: TGTGCCAGCAGCCCGGAGGGCCGCGGGACAGGGATTAATGAAAAACTGTTTTTT; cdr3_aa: CASSPEGRGTGINEKLFF
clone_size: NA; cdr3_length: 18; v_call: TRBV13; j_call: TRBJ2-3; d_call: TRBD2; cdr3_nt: TGTGCCAGCAGCTTAACTAGCGGGGGGGCCCTAAGCACAGATACGCAGTATTTT; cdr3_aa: CASSLTSGGALSTDTQYF
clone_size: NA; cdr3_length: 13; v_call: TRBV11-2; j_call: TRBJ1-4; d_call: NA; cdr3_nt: TGTGCCAGCAGCTTCCCAGGGATCGAAAAACTGTTTTTT; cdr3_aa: CASSFPGIEKLFF
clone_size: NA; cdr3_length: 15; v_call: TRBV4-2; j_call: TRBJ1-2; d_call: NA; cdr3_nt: TGTGCCAGCAGCCAAGTGGCGGGGGAGAACTATGGCTACACCTTC; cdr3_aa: CASSQVAGENYGYTF
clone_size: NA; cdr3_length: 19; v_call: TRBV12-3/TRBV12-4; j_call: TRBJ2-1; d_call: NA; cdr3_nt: TGTGCCAGCAGTTTAGCGACTGTTGTGCGTACGAGCTCCTACAATGAGCAGTTCTTC; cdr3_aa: CASSLATVVRTSSYNEQFF
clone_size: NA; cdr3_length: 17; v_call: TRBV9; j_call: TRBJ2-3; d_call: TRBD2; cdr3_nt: TGTGCCAGCAGCGAGCCATTACTAGCGGGGGGCACAGATACGCAGTATTTT; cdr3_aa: CASSEPLLAGGTDTQYF
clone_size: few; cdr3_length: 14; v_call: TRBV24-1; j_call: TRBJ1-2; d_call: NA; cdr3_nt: TGTGCCACCAGTACCCAGGGAGAGGCGGGTGGCTACACCTTC; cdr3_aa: CATSTQGEAGGYTF
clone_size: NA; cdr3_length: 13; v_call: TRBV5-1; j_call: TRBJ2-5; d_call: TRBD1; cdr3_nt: TGCGCCAGCAGCGCAGACAGGGCAGAGACCCAGTACTTC; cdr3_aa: CASSADRAETQYF
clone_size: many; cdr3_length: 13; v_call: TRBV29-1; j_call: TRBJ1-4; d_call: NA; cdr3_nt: TGCAGCGTTGGGATAGCAACTAATGAAAAACTGTTTTTT; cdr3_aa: CSVGIATNEKLFF
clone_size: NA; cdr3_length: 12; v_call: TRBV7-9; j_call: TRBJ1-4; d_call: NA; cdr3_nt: TGTGCCAGCAGCTCCCATGGAGAAAAACTGTTTTTT; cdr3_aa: CASSSHGEKLFF
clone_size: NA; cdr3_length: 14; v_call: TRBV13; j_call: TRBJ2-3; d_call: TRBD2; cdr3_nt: TGTGCCAGCAGCTTACATCTAGCGGGAGATACGCAGTATTTT; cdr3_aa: CASSLHLAGDTQYF
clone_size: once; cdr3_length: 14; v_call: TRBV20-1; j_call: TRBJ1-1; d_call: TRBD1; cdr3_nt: TGCAATGCCGGGACAGGGGCGATGAACACTGAAGCTTTCTTT; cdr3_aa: CNAGTGAMNTEAFF
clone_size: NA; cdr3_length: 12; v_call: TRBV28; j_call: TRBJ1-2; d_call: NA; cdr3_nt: TGTGCCAGCAGCGAGAGGGTTGTTGGCTACACCTTC; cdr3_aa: CASSERVVGYTF
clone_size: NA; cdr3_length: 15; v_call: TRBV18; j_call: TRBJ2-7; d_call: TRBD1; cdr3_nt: TGTGCCAGCTCACTGGGACAGGCTATGACCTACGAGCAGTACTTC; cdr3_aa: CASSLGQAMTYEQYF
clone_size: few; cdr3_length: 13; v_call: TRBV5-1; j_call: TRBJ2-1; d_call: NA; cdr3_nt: TGCGCCAGCAGCTTGGGGACGACGGGTGAGCAGTTCTTC; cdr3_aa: CASSLGTTGEQFF
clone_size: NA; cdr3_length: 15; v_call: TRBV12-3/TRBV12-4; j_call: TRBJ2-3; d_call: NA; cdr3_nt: TGTGCCAGCAGTTTCCTGGTAGGAACCACAGATACGCAGTATTTT; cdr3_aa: CASSFLVGTTDTQYF
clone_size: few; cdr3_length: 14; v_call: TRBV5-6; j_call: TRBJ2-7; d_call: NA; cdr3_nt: TGTGCCAGCAGCTCCTTAAGCCCGGACTACGAGCAGTACTTC; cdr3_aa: CASSSLSPDYEQYF
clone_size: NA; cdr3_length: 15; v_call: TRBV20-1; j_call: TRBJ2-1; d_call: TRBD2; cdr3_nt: TGCAGTGCTAGAGTATCCAGCGGGGGGCCCAAAAGCTGGTTCTTC; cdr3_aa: CSARVSSGGPKSWFF
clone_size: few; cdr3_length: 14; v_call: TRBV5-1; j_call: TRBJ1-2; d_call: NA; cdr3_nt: TGCGCCAGCATCAAACTCCAGAAAATCTATGGCTACACCTTC; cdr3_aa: CASIKLQKIYGYTF
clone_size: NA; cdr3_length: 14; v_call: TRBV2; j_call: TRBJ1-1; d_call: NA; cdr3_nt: TGTGCCAGCGGGGGAGGCAGGGTGAACACTGAAGCTTTCTTT; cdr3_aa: CASGGGRVNTEAFF
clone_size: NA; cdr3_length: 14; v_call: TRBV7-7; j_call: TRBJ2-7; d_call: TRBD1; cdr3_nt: TGTGCCAGCAGCGCACTCGGGACAGATAACGAGCAGTACTTC; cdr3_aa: CASSALGTDNEQYF
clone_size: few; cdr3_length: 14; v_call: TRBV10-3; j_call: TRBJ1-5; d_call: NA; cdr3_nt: TGTGCCATCAGTGATAGTCCTCGGACTCAGCCCCAGCATTTT; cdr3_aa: CAISDSPRTQPQHF
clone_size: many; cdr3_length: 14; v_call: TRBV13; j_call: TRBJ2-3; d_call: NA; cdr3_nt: TGTGCCAGCAGCTCCCGACGGCACCGGCAATTGCAGTATTTT; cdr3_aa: CASSSRRHRQLQYF
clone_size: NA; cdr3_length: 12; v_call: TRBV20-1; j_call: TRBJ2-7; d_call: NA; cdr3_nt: TGCAGGGCTAGAGATCGCACCTACGAGCAGTACTTC; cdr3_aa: CRARDRTYEQYF
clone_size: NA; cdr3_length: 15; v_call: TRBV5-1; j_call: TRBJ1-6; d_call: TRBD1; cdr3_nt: TGCGCCAGCAGCTTGGTACAGGCCGACCAGGGGGCCCTCCACTTT; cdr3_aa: CASSLVQADQGALHF
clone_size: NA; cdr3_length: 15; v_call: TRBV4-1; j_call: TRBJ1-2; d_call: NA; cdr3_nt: TGCGCCAGCAGCCAATCGACGGGGTTTGGCTATGGCTACACCTTC; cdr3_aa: CASSQSTGFGYGYTF
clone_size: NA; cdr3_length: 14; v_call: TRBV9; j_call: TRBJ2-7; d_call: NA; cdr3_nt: TGTGCCAGCAGCCCCGAGGGGAGAGCGCTCGAGCAGTACTTC; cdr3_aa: CASSPEGRALEQYF
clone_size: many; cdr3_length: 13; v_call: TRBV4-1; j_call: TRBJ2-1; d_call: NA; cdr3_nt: TGCGCCAGCAGCCATCCCTCCGGGACACAGCAGTTCTTC; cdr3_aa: CASSHPSGTQQFF
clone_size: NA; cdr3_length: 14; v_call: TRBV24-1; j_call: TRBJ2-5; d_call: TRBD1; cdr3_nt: TGTGCCAACTCCCGGGACAGGGTACGGGAGACCCAGTACTTC; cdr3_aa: CANSRDRVRETQYF
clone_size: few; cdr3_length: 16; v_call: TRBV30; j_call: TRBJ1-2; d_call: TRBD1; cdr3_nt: TGTGCCTGGAGTGTGGGATTGAGGGGGCTGAACTATGGCTACACCTTC; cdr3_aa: CAWSVGLRGLNYGYTF
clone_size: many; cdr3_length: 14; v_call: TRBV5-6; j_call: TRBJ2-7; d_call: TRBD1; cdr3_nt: TGTGCCAGCAGCTTGCTGACAGGGAGATACGAGCAGTACTTC; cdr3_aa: CASSLLTGRYEQYF
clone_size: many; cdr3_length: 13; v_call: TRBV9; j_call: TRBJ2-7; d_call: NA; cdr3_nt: TGTGCCAGCAGCGTAGCGGTGGGTTACGAGCAGTACTTC; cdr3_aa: CASSVAVGYEQYF
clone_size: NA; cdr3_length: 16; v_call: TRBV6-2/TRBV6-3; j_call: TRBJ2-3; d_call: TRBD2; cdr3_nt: TGTGCCAGCAGTTACTCGCCAGGACTAGCTACAGATACGCAGTATTTT; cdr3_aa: CASSYSPGLATDTQYF
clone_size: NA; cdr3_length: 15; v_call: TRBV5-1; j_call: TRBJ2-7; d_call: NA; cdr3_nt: TGCGCCAGCAGCTTGTCGGGGGTATCGATCTACGGGCAGTACTTC; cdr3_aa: CASSLSGVSIYGQYF
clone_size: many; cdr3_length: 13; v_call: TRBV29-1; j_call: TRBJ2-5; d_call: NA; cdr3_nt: TGCAGCGTTGACCGGGCGGGACAAGAGACCCAGTACTTC; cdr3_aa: CSVDRAGQETQYF
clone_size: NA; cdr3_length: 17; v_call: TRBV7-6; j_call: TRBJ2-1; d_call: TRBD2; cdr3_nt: TGTGCCAGCAGCTTAGTAGGGACTAGCGGGGGGCTGGGTGAGCAGTTCTTC; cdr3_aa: CASSLVGTSGGLGEQFF
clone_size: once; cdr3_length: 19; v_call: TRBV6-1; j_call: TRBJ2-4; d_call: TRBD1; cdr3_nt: TGTGCCAGCAGTGAGACAGGGTCTTCTTTTACTAGAGCCAAAAACATTCAGTACTTC; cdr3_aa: CASSETGSSFTRAKNIQYF
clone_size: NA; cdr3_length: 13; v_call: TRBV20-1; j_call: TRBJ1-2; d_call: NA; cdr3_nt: TGCAGTGCCGGGGCGGTAATTAAATATGGCTACACCTTC; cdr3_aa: CSAGAVIKYGYTF
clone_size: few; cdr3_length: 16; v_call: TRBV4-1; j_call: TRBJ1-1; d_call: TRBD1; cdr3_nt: TGCGCCAGCAGCCAAGCGGATGACAGGGTGAACACTGAAGCTTTCTTT; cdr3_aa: CASSQADDRVNTEAFF
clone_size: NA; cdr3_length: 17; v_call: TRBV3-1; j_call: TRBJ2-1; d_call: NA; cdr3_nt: TGTGCCAGCAGCCAAGATTGGCCGCCCGAAGAATACAATGAGCAGTTCTTC; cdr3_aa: CASSQDWPPEEYNEQFF
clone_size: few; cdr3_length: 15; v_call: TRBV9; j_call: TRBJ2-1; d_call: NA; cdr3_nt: TGTGCCAGCAGCGCCGGGACCTTCCCTTCCCAAGAGCAGTTCTTC; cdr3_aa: CASSAGTFPSQEQFF
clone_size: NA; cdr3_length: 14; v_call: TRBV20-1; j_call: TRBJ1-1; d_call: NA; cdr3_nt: TGCAGTGCTAGAGAAGGGAACCGGGTAACTGAAGCTTTCTTT; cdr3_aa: CSAREGNRVTEAFF
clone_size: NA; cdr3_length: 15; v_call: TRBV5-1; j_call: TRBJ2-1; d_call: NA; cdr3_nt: TGCGCCAGCAGCTCTACTAGCCTTACCTACAATGAGCAGTTCTTC; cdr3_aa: CASSSTSLTYNEQFF
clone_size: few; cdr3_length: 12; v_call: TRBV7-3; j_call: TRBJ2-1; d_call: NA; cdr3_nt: TGTGCCAGCGGCCCATCCTACAATGAGCAGTTCTTC; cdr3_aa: CASGPSYNEQFF